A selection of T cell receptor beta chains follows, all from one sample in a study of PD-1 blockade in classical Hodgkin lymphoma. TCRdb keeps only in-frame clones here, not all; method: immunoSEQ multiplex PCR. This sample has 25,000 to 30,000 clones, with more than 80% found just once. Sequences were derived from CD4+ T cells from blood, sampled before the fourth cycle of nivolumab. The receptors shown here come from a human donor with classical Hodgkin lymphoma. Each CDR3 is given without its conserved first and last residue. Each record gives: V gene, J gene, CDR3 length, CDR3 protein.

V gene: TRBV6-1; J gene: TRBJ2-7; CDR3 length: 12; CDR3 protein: ASSEGGRAYEQY
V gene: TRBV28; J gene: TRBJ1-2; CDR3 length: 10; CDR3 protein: ASKEGGTGYT
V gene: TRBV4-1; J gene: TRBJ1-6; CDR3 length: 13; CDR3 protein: ASSQEFQSTSPLH
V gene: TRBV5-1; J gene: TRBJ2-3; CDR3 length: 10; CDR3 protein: ASSLDVPTQY
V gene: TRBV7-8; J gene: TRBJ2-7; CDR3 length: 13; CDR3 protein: ASSLVSGGAYEQY
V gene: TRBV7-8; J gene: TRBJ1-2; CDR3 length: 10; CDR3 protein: ASSFPGGSYT
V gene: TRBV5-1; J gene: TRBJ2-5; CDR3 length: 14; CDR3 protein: ASSLGSGGAVETQY
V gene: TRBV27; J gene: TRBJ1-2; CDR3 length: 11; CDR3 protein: ASSWGGDYGYT
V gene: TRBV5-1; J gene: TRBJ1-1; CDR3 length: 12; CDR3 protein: ASSYAGGGTEAF
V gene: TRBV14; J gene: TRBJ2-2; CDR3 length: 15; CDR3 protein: ASSQDPGLFRIGELF
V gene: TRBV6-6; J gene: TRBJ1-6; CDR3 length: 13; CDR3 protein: ASSPGGTGNSPLH
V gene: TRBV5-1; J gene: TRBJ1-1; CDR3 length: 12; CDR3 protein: ASSSVRGNTEAF
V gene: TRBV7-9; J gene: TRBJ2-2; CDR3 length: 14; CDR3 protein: ASSLGTLTSTGELF
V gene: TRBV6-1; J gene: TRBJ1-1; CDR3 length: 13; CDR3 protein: ASAIGKRQNTEAF
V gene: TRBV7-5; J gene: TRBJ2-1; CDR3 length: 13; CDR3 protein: VRSLDGKPYNEQF
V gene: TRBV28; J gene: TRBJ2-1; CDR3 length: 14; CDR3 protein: ASRFSGVSSYNEQF
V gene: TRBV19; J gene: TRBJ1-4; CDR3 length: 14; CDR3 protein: ASSTRGTGVAEKLF
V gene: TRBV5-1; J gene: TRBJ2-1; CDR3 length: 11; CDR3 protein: ASSAGYYNEQF
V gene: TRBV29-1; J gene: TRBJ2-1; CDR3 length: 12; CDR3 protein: SAVAWTGANEQF
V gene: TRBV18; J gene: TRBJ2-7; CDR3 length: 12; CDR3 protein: ASSQGIGEYEQY
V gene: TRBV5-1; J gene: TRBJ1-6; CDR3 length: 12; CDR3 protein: ASSTGQGGSPLH
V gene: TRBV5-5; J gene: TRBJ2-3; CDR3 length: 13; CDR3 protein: ASSLRLADADTQY
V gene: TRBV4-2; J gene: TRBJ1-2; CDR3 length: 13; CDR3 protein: ASSFQPGTAYGYT
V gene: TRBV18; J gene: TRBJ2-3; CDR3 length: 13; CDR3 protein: ASSPNGAILDTQY
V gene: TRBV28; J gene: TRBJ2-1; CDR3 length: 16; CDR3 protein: ASSFPRATGGAYNEQF
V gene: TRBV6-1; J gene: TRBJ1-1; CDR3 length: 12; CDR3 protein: ASSVQGADTEAF
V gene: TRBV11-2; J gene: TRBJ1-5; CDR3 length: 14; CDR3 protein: ASSPGGQGEDQPQH
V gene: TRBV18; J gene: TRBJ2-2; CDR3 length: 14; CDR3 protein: ASSPTLAANTGELF
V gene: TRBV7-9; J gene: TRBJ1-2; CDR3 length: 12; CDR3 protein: ASSPLGGSGGYT
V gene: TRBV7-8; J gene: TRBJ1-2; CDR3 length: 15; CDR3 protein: ASSLVSTAGQGDGYT
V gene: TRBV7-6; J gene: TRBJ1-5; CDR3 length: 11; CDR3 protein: ASSPEGGRLQH
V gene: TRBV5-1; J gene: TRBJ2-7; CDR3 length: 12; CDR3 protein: ASSSGLSSYEQY
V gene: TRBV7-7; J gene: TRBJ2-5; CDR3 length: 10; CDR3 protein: ASSAGGETQY
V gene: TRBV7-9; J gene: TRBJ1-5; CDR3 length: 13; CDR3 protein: ASSVDSPRNQPQH
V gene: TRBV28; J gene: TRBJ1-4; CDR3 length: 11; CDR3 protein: ASSRGQVEKLF
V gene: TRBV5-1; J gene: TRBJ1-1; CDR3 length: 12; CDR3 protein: ASNPGYVGTEAF
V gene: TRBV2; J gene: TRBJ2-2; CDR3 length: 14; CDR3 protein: ASRLAGAQNTGELF
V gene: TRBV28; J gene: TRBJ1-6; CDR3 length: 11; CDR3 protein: ASRRDPGSPLH
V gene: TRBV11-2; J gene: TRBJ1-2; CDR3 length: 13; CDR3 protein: ASSPTTGGSYGYT
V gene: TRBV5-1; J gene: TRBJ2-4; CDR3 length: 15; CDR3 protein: ASSGGTSGWTKNIQY
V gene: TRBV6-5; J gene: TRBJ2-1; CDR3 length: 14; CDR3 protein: ASSYLGTGRANEQF
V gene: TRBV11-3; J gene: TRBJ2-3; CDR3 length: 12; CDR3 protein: ASSLDQGVDTQY
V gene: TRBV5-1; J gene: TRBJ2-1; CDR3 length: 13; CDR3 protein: ASSLVAGAYNEQF
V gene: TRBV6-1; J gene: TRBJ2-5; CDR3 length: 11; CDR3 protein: ASSPSGQETQY
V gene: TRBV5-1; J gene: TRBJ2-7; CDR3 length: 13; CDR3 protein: ASRIGPGGLSEQY
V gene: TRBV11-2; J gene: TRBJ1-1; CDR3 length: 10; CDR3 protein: ASSFPNTEAF
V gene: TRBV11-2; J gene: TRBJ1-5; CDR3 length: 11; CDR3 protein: ASSFGLNQPQH
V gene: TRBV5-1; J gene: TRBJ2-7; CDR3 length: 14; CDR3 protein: ASSSLAGGASYEQY
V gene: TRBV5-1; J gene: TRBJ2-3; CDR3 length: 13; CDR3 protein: ASSLDGGSTDTQY
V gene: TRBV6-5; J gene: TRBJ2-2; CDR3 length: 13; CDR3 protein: ASRPGLVQTGELF
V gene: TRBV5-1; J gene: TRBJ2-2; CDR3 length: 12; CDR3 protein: ASRQDRDTGELF
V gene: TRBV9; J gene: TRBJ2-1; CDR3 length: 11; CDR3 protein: ASSGAPYNEQF
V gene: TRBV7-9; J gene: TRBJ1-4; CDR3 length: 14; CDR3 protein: ASSLASLGVLEKLF